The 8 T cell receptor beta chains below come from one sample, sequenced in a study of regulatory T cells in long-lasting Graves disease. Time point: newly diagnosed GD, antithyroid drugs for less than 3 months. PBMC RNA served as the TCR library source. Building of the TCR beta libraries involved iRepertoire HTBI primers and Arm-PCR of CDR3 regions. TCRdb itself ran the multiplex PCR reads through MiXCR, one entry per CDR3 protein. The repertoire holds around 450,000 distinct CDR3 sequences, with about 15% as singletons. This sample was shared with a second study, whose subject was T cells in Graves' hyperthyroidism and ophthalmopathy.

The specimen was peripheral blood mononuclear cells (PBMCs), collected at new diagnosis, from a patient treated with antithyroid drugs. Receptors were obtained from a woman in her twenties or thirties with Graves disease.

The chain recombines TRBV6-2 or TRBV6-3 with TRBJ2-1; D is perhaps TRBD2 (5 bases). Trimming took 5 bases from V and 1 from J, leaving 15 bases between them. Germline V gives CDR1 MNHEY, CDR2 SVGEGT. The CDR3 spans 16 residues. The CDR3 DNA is TGTGCCAGCAGTGAAGGTCACGGGAAGTCCTACAATGAGCAGTTCTTC. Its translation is CASSEGHGKSYNEQFF.

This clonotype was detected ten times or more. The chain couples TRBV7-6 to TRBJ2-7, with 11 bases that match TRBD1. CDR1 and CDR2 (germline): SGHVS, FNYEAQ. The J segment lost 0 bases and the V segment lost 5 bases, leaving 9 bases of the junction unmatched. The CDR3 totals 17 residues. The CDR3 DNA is TGTGCCAGCAGCACCATTGGACAGGGGGCGGGCTCCTACGAGCAGTACTTC. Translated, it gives CASSTIGQGAGSYEQYF.

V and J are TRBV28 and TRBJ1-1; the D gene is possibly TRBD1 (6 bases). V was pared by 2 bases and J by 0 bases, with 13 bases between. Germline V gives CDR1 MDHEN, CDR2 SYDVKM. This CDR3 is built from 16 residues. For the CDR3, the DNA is TGTGCCAGCAGTTTAGGGGGGGCGGCAATGAACACTGAAGCTTTCTTT. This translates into CASSLGGAAMNTEAFF.

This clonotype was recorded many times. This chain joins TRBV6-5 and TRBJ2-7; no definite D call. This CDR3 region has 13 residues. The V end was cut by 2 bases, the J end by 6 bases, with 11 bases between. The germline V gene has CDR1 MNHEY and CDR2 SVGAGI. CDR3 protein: CASSYDLFGEQYF. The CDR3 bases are TGTGCCAGCAGTTACGACCTTTTCGGCGAGCAGTACTTC.

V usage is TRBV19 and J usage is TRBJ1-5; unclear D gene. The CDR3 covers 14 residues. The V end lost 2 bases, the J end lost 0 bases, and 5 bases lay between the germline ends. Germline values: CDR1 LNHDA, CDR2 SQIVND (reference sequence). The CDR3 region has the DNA TGTGCCAGTAGTATAAGAGTTAGCAATCAGCCCCAGCATTTT. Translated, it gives CASSIRVSNQPQHF.

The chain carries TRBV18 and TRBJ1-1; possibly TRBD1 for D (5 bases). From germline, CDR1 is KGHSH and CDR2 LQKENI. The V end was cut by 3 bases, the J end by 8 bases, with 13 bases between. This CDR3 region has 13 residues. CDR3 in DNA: TGTGCCAGCTCACCGCAGTGGGGGGTAGAAGCTTTCTTT. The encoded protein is CASSPQWGVEAFF.

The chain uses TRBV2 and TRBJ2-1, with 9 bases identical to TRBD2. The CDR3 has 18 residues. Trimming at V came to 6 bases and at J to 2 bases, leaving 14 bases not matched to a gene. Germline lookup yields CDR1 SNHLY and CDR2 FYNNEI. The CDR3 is CASSLGGVAGDPYNEQFF. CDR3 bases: TGTGCCAGCAGCTTAGGTGGGGTAGCGGGAGACCCCTACAATGAGCAGTTCTTC.

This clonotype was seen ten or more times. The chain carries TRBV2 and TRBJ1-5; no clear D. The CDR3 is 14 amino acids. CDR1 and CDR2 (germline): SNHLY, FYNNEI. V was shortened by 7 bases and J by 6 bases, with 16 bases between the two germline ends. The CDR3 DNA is TGTGCCAGCAACGCTGAGGCAGGCCCTCAGCCCCAGCATTTT. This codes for CASNAEAGPQPQHF. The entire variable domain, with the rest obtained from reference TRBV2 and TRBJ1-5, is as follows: EPEVTQTPSHQVTQMGQEVILRCVPISNHLYFYWYRQILGQKVEFLVSFYNNEISEKSEIFDDQFSVERPDGSNFTLKIRSTKLEDSAMYFCASNAEAGPQPQHFGDGTRLSIL.